Below are 6 T cell receptor beta chains sequenced from a single sample in a study of vaccination and CD4 T cells after COVID-19. These receptors are not linked to any known antigen. Sequenced with the Oncomine TCR Beta short-read assay was DNA taken from cultured CD4+ T cells. TCRdb fed the PCR reads into MiXCR, producing one record per CDR3 protein. The table includes about 25,000 distinct CDR3 sequences, roughly 42% detected once. Treatment given: approximately 9-day PBMC culture with coronavirus spike peptide pools or control peptides (ViraFEST assay). Sample: CD4+ T cells from blood, cultured in vitro. The receptors originated from a human donor who had recovered from COVID-19.

The V and J genes are TRBV28 and TRBJ2-4, with TRBD1 matching 10 bases. Trimming removed 6 bases from V and 0 bases from J; junction bases left unmatched: 2. The CDR3 loop spans 15 amino acids. The germline V gene encodes CDR1 MDHEN and CDR2 SYDVKM. The CDR3 region has the DNA TGTGCCAGCAGCGGACAGGGGGGAGCCAAAAACATTCAGTACTTC. It encodes CASSGQGGAKNIQYF.

CDR3 bases: TGCGCCAGCAGCTTGGGGCGGGGGGGGAGTTACGAGCAGTACTTC. It codes for CASSLGRGGSYEQYF. The J gene is TRBJ2-7, the V gene TRBV5-1; 9 nucleotides align to TRBD2. After removal of 0 bases from V and 4 bases from J, the junction contained 5 bases not matched to a gene. CDR3 size: 15 residues. Germline V CDR1 and CDR2: SGHRS, YFSETQ.

V and J are TRBV10-3 and TRBJ2-7, with D tentatively TRBD1 (6 bases). Looked up from germline, CDR1 is ENHRY and CDR2 is SYGVKD. The length of the CDR3 is 15 residues. The germline V and J ends were trimmed by 2 bases and 5 bases, with 16 bases remaining between them. The CDR3 DNA is TGTGCCATCAGTGAGGGAAACAGGGTTCGGAACGAGCAGTACTTC. It specifies CAISEGNRVRNEQYF.

The table lists this clonotype with a few counts. The chain couples TRBV11-2 to TRBJ2-7; D is possibly TRBD2 (5 bases). CDR1 and CDR2 from the germline V gene are SGHAT and FQNNGV. Trimming removed 5 bases at V and 3 bases at J, with 23 bases between. The CDR3 loop spans 17 amino acids. The CDR3 DNA is TGTGCCAGCAGCGTGATACCCGGCTCGCGGGCACTCTACGAGCAGTACTTC. Encoded protein: CASSVIPGSRALYEQYF.

The chain carries TRBV18 and TRBJ1-1; 7 positions agree with TRBD1. V dropped 0 bases and J dropped 1; count of bases not matched to a gene: 5. This CDR3 contains 16 residues. Germline CDR1 KGHSH, CDR2 LQKENI. CDR3 amino acids: CASSPPKGAGNTEAFF. Here the CDR3 DNA reads TGTGCCAGCTCACCACCGAAGGGGGCAGGGAACACTGAAGCTTTCTTT.

J is TRBJ2-3 and V is TRBV27; D unresolved. V was trimmed by 5 bases and J by 0 bases, leaving 6 bases between them. The CDR3 extends over 13 amino acids. The germline V gene encodes CDR1 MNHEY and CDR2 SMNVEV (reference sequence). The CDR3 sequence is CASSPTSTDTQYF. The CDR3 DNA follows: TGTGCCAGCAGTCCCACTAGCACAGATACGCAGTATTTT.